This section outlines one T cell receptor (beta chain) sequence together with its context. This sample was taken from a study of shared clonotypes between healthy human individuals. Profiling relied on immunoSEQ multiplex PCR, and the TCRdb table lists in-frame clones only, not all of them. The sample consists of some 2,400,000 clones, approximately 95% of them appearing once. Trimming left V 7 bases short and J 8 bases short, with 26 bases between. Germline-derived CDR1 and CDR2 are GTSNPN and SVGIG (reference sequence). The CDR3 has 16 residues. The TCR was taken from a man aged 18 to 30 in good health. The chain joins TRBV30 to TRBJ1-4; no clear D gene. Sequencing input: naive CD4+ T cells sorted from blood. Subset defined: CD45RA+ positively selected. The CDR3 reads CASGGIGPRASEKLFF. DNA for the CDR3: TGTGCCTCGGGCGGTATCGGGCCGCGGGCGAGCGAAAAACTGTTTTTT.